The T cell receptor (beta chain) under discussion was sequenced for a study of T cells in Graves' hyperthyroidism and ophthalmopathy. Whole-study results and caveats: Ophthalmopathy was predicted by the model a median of approximately 6 months ahead of onset.

In the case of this clonotype: The antigen remains undetermined.

Source material for PBMCs was more than 7.5 ml fresh peripheral blood. Template material for amplifying TCR beta CDR3 regions consisted of RNA transcripts. The HTBI set primed first-round TCR CDR3 RT-PCR. TCRdb passed the multiplex PCR reads through MiXCR, listing each CDR3 protein once. The sample shows about 840,000 distinct CDR3 sequences, about two fifths of them seen only once. Trimming shortened V by 1 base and J by 1 base, and 10 bases separated the two germline ends. In germline, CDR1 is MGHRA, CDR2 YSYEKL. CDR3 size: 16 residues. The sequenced material came from blood. The chain couples TRBV4-1 to TRBJ2-2; maybe TRBD2 (6 bases). This clonotype originated in a man in his late teens or twenties with Graves' hyperthyroidism. CDR3 sequence (DNA): TGCGCCAGCAGCCAAGTGGGGGGTAAGAACACCGGGGAGCTGTTTTTT. Translating gives CASSQVGGKNTGELFF.